The clone carrying this TCR beta chain appeared many times. The TCRbeta library was prepared with unique molecular identifiers. One entry per CDR3 protein, called by TCRdb with MiXCR from the PCR reads. The top ten clones hold over 6% of a sample with roughly 100,000 distinct CDR3 sequences, 6.5% to 8.5% of them seen once. The data were taken from a study of T-cell reconstitution after alpha-beta-depleted transplantation in children. The origin of this receptor is a human donor who donated a stem cell graft to a child with congenital amegakaryocytic thrombocytopenia. The sequencing used PBMCs from the stem cell graft donor, collected from the stem cell graft.

CDR3 protein: CASSLNHGNQPQHF. CDR3 DNA sequence: TGTGCCAGCAGCTTGAATCACGGCAATCAGCCCCAGCATTTT. The chain uses TRBV5-6 and TRBJ1-5; D gene unclear. V was cut by 1 base and J by 2 bases, with 7 bases left in between. The CDR3 runs 14 residues. The V gene's germline CDR1 is SGHDT and CDR2 YYEEEE.